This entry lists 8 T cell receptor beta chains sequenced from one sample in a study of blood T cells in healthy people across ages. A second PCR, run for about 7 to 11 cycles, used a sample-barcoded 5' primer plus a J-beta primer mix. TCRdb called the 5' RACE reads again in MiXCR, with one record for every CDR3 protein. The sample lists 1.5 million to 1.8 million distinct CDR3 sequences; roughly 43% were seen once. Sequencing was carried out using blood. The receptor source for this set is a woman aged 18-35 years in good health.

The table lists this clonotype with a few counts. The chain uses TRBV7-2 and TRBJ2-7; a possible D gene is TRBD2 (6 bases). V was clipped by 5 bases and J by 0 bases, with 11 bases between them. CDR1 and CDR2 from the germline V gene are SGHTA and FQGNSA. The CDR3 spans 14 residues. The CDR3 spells CASSNRDSSYEQYF. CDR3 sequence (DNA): TGTGCCAGCAGCAACCGGGACTCCTCCTACGAGCAGTACTTC.

CDR3 loop: CASSQEGGGNTEAFF. In DNA form, the CDR3 reads TGCGCCAGCAGCCAAGAGGGGGGCGGGAACACTGAAGCTTTCTTT. The V and J genes are TRBV4-3 and TRBJ1-1, with D maybe TRBD1 (6 bases). Germline lookup yields CDR1 LGHNA and CDR2 YSLEER. The CDR3 runs 15 residues. V lost 0 bases, J lost 1 base, and 9 bases lay in between.

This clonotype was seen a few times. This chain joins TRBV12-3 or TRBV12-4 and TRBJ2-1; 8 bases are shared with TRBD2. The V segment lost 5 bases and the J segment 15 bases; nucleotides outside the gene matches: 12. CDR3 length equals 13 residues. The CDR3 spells CASSPLTAGAVFF. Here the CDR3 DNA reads TGTGCCAGCAGTCCTCTGACAGCGGGAGCGGTGTTCTTC.

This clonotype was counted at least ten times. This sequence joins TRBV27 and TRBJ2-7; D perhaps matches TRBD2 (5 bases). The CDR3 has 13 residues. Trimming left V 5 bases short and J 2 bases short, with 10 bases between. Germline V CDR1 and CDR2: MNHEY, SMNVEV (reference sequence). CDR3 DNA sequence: TGTGCCAGCAGTCTCCACGGGACCTACGAGCAGTACTTC. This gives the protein CASSLHGTYEQYF.

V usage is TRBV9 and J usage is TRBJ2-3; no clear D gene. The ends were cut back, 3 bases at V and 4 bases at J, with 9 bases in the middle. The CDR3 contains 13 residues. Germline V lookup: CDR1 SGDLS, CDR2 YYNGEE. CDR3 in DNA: TGTGCCAGCAGCGGACGACCGCCAGATACGCAGTATTTT. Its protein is CASSGRPPDTQYF.

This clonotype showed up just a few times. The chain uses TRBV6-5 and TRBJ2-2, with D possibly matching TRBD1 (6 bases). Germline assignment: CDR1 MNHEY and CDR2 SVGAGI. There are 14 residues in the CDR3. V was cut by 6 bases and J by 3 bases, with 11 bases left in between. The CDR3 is CASSRTAYTGELFF. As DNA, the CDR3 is TGTGCCAGCAGCAGGACAGCTTACACCGGGGAGCTGTTTTTT.

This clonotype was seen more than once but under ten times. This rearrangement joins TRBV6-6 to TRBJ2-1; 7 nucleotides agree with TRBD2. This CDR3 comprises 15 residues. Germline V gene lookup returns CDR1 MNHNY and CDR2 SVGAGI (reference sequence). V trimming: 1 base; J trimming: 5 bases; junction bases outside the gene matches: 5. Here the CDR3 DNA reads TGTGCCAGCAGTTACTTGGTAGGGAGGGACAATGAGCAGTTCTTC. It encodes CASSYLVGRDNEQFF.

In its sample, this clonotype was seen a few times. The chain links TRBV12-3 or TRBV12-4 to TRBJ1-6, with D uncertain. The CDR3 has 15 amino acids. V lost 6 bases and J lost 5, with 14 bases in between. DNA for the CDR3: TGTGCCAGCAGAGTGTCAGGCCAGAATAATTCACCCCTCCACTTT. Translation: CASRVSGQNNSPLHF.